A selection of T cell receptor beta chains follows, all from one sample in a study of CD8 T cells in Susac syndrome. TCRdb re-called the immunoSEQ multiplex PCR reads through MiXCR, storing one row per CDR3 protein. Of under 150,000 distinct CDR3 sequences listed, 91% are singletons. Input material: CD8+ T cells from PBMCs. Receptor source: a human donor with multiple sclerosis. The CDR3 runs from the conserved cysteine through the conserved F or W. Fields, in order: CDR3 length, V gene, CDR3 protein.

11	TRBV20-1	CSARAEVEAFF
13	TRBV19	CASSIIQGYEQYF
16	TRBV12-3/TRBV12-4	CASTRTSGRGDNEQFF
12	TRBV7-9	CASLTSGDEQFF
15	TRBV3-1	CASSQENPGANVLTF
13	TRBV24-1	CATKKGGQETQYF
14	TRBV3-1	CASSITGTFYGYTF
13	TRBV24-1	CATSDQVTGELFF
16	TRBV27	CASSSKLAGTKNIQYF
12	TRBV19	CASSLIGGLVHF
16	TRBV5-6	CASIPGIGIPNYGYTF
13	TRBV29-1	CSVEGTVVDEQFF
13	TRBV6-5	CASSRGAYNEQFF
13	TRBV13	CASSPGPGAEAFF
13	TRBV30	CAWALAGSNEQFF
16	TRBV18	CASSSLASSSYNEQFF
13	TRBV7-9	CASSSGLTNEQFF
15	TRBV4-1	CASSQETREYNEQFF
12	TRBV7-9	CASGSVSYEQYF
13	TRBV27	CASSWGVYQPQHF
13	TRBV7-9	CASSSTLTYEQYF
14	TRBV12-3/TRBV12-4	CASSLTGENYGYTF
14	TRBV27	CASSFAGAQETQYF
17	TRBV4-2	CASSQDMGSPAEDEQFF
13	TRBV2	CASSEQYTGELFF
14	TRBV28	CASSLPRRGEKLFF
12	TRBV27	CASALAGDDQYF
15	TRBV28	CASSLVDISNQPQHF
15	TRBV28	CASRFPGSSNQPQHF
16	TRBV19	CASSPNALSSYNEQFF
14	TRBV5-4	CASSSTGEGTEAFF
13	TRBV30	CAWSVLVPGELFF
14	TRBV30	CAWSVLGARTEAFF
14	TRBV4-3	CASSQDPEGYGYTF
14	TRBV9	CASSVGISGNTIYF
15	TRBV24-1	CATSDQGYGLDEQYF
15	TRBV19	CASSRGTVNTGELFF
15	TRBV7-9	CASSHQVNSGNTIYF
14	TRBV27	CASSLSGAGQPQHF
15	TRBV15	CATGRGFVGNQPQHF
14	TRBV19	CASNTAPSNQPQHF
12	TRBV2	CAGTDSSGELFF
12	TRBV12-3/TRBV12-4	CASSLGNHEQFF
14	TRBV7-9	CASSLAGGANVLTF
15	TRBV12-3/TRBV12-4	CASSSPLGGFDEQFF
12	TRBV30	CACGTNTGELFF
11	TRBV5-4	CAVPFRDTQYF
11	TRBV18	CASSADYEQYF
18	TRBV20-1	CSANPSGTDTFSYNEQFF
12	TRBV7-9	CASSYTGDGYTF
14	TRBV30	CAWSIDGSYNEQFF
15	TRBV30	CAWSAATEHGSGYTF
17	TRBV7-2	CASSMGLAGVRAGELFF
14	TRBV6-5	CASSIQIDTGELFF
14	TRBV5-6	CASSLWWGNQPQHF